The 17 T cell receptor beta chains below all came from one sample that was sequenced in a study of neurological immune-mediated disorders. TCRdb fed the 5' RACE reads into MiXCR, producing one record per CDR3 protein. The table lists 87,000 or so distinct CDR3 sequences, about 3.8% of them singletons. The sample was PBMCs. Receptors originate from a woman between 18 and 30 years old with multiple sclerosis.

There are many counts of this clonotype. The chain combines TRBV18 with TRBJ2-7; D may be TRBD2 (5 bases). The CDR3 is made up of 16 amino acids. With 5 bases removed from V and 4 bases from J, the gap between germline ends came to 21 bases. Germline V gene data show CDR1 as KGHSH and CDR2 as LQKENI. Here the CDR3 reads CASSRKRVTMGYEQYF. In DNA, the CDR3 is TGTGCCAGCTCAAGAAAGAGGGTGACGATGGGTTACGAGCAGTACTTC.

This clonotype appeared many times. The chain recombines TRBV20-1 with TRBJ2-3; possibly TRBD2 for D (6 bases). The V end lost 5 bases, the J end lost 1 base, and 16 bases lay between the germline ends. CDR3 length equals 15 residues. The germline V gene has CDR1 DFQATT and CDR2 SNEGSKA (reference sequence). This CDR3 reads CSAPGRRDGTDTQYF. The CDR3 DNA reads TGCAGTGCTCCTGGGCGGCGGGATGGCACAGATACGCAGTATTTT.

This clonotype was counted ten times or more. The rearrangement uses TRBV20-1 and TRBJ1-5; 8 bases match TRBD1. V dropped 7 bases and J dropped 0; count of bases not matched to a gene: 26. Germline V lookup: CDR1 DFQATT, CDR2 SNEGSKA (reference sequence). The CDR3 is 21 residues long. The CDR3 DNA is TGCAGTGTCGAGGGGGGCGACAGGGGCCTTCTCATTGGTAATAGCAATCAGCCCCAGCATTTT. It specifies CSVEGGDRGLLIGNSNQPQHF.

This clonotype was seen at least ten times. V gene TRBV5-1 combines with J gene TRBJ1-2; 7 bases agree with TRBD1. CDR1 is SGHRS and CDR2 is YFSETQ in the germline V gene. The CDR3 extends over 15 amino acids. V lost 0 bases to trimming and J lost 2 bases; unmatched junction nucleotides: 4. CDR3 amino acids: CASSLAAGGNYGYTF. The CDR3 DNA is TGCGCCAGCAGCTTGGCCGCAGGGGGGAACTATGGCTACACCTTC.

This clonotype was detected ten times or more. This chain joins TRBV7-3 and TRBJ2-7, with a weak D call TRBD1 (7 bases). Trimming removed 3 bases at V and 2 bases at J, with 11 bases between. Per the germline V gene, CDR1 is SGHTA and CDR2 is FQGTGA. The CDR3 is made up of 14 amino acids. CDR3 protein: CASSFQGGAYEQYF. In DNA, the CDR3 is TGTGCCAGCAGCTTCCAGGGGGGAGCCTACGAGCAGTACTTC.

The chain has TRBV6-5 and TRBJ1-5; D possibly corresponds to TRBD1 (5 bases). Germline-derived CDR1 and CDR2 are MNHEY and SVGAGI. V was cut by 5 bases and J by 5 bases, with 13 bases left in between. The CDR3 consists of 14 residues. CDR3 sequence reads: CASSADRDYQPQHF. The CDR3 coding sequence is TGTGCCAGCAGTGCCGACAGAGATTATCAGCCCCAGCATTTT.

In this sample, this clonotype turned up many times. The chain combines TRBV7-8 with TRBJ1-2; no reliable D call. The germline CDR1 and CDR2 sequences are SGHVS and FQNEAQ. This CDR3 has 15 amino acids. The V gene lost 0 bases and the J gene lost 2 bases, with 10 bases spanning the gap. In nucleotides, the CDR3 is TGTGCCAGCAGCTTAGCGATACGAGAGAACTATGGCTACACCTTC. It translates to CASSLAIRENYGYTF.

This clonotype was counted ten times or more. V gene TRBV29-1 combines with J gene TRBJ1-1; D unresolved. Deletions cut 3 bases from V and 3 bases from J, with 8 bases between. The CDR3 loop spans 12 amino acids. Looked up from germline, CDR1 is SQVTM and CDR2 is ANQGSEA. Written as DNA, the CDR3 is TGCAGCGTTGATGACGGAGACACTGAAGCTTTCTTT. This translates into CSVDDGDTEAFF.

This clonotype was seen repeatedly, ten times or more. The V and J genes are TRBV5-1 and TRBJ1-1, with TRBD1 matching over 8 bases. This CDR3 contains 14 residues. Germline V gene data show CDR1 as SGHRS and CDR2 as YFSETQ. V was pared by 4 bases and J by 4 bases, with 6 bases of the junction left unmatched. CDR3 amino acids: CASSQGQEFTEAFF. The CDR3, as DNA: TGCGCCAGCAGCCAGGGACAGGAATTCACTGAAGCTTTCTTT.

As to this clonotype: A much larger clone differs by one base, so this may be a read error. This chain joins TRBV15 and TRBJ2-7, with D perhaps matching TRBD2 (7 bases). Germline V gene data show CDR1 as LNHNV and CDR2 as YYDKDF (reference sequence). The CDR3 extends over 16 amino acids. The V end lost 1 base, the J end lost 2 bases, and 15 bases lay between the germline ends. Here the CDR3 reads CATSRGEGGLPYEQYF. The CDR3, as DNA: TGTGCCACCAGCAGAGGCGAGGGGGGGTTGCCCTACGAGCAGTACTTC.

This clonotype was seen repeatedly, ten times or more. CDR3 loop: CASSLGQAYSPLHF. The CDR3 region has the DNA TGTGCCAGCAGTTTAGGACAGGCTTATTCACCCCTCCACTTT. This sequence joins TRBV6-5 and TRBJ1-6; 7 nucleotides match TRBD1. CDR1 is MNHEY, CDR2 SVGAGI, per germline. The CDR3 is made up of 14 amino acids. The junction had 5 bases not matched to a gene; V was cut back by 4 bases and J by 8 bases.

This clonotype was picked up many times. This sequence joins TRBV3-1 and TRBJ2-1; D unclear. The ends were cut back, 1 base at V and 10 bases at J, with 11 bases in the middle. Germline CDR1 and CDR2: LGHDT and YNNKEL (reference sequence). The CDR3 sequence is 13 residues long. CDR3 in DNA: TGTGCCAGCAGCCAAGGTCGAGACCTCGAGCAGTTCTTC. Protein sequence: CASSQGRDLEQFF.

The rearrangement joins TRBV18 to TRBJ2-7; 7 nucleotides match TRBD1. The germline V gene has CDR1 KGHSH and CDR2 LQKENI. Trimming took 0 bases from V and 6 from J; bases not matched to a gene: 14. The CDR3 extends over 17 amino acids. CDR3: CASSPPNSRGSTGEQYF. In DNA, the CDR3 is TGTGCCAGCTCACCACCGAATTCCAGGGGGTCGACGGGCGAGCAGTACTTC.

In this sample, this clonotype turned up many times. The rearrangement uses TRBV7-2 and TRBJ2-1, with no clear D. The CDR3 consists of 15 residues. Germline loops: CDR1 SGHTA, CDR2 FQGNSA. V was pared by 1 base and J by 5 bases, with 12 bases between. CDR3 in amino acids: CASSLESGNNNEQFF. DNA for the CDR3: TGTGCCAGCAGCTTAGAGTCTGGAAATAACAATGAGCAGTTCTTC.

At least ten counts were recorded for this clonotype. This chain joins TRBV7-2 and TRBJ2-3; 12 nucleotides match TRBD2. CDR1 is SGHTA, CDR2 FQGNSA, per germline. This CDR3 has 16 amino acids. V gave up 5 bases and J gave up 4 bases; unmatched junction bases: 7. CDR3 DNA sequence: TGTGCCAGCAGCAAAACTAGCGGGAGGAGCTCAGATACGCAGTATTTT. Residues: CASSKTSGRSSDTQYF.

This clonotype was observed at least ten times. The V and J genes are TRBV20-1 and TRBJ2-7, with D possibly matching TRBD1 (6 bases). The CDR3 extends over 11 amino acids. The germline V gene encodes CDR1 DFQATT and CDR2 SNEGSKA (reference sequence). The V gene lost 5 bases and the J gene lost 9 bases, with 14 bases spanning the gap. For the CDR3, the DNA is TGCAGTGCTGATACAGGGTCGGTGCAGTACTTC. Translating gives CSADTGSVQYF.

This clonotype was recorded at least ten times. The V gene is TRBV11-3, the J gene TRBJ2-1; 10 bases are shared with TRBD2. Germline loops: CDR1 SGHNT, CDR2 YENEEA. The length of the CDR3 is 16 residues. Losses at the gene ends were 5 bases for V and 9 bases for J; bases not matched to a gene: 13. The CDR3 here is CASSPRGLAGVGEQFF. In nucleotides, the CDR3 is TGTGCCAGCAGCCCCAGAGGCCTAGCGGGAGTCGGTGAGCAGTTCTTC. Supplemented by reference TRBV11-3 and TRBJ2-1, the full variable domain reads EAGVVQSPRYKIIEKKQPVAFWCNPISGHNTLYWYLQNLGQGPELLIRYENEEAVDDSQLPKDRFSAERLKGVDSTLKIQPAELGDSAVYLCASSPRGLAGVGEQFFGPGTRLTVL.